This T cell receptor (beta chain) originates from a study of T cells after yellow fever vaccination. General study results and limits: Researchers cautioned that FACS-sorted repertoires could harbor abundant clonotypes contaminating from the bulk population. Clonotypes found in both CD4 and CD8 compartments made up a small share. Most clones from primary vaccination were detected again post-booster (around 95% CD4, about 85% CD8).

TCRdb ran MiXCR on the 5' RACE reads and lists one entry per CDR3 protein. This sample has 150,000 to 200,000 distinct CDR3 sequences; 9.5% to 12% occur once, and the top ten carry 36%. The CDR3 sequence is 14 residues long. The germline V gene encodes CDR1 PRHDT and CDR2 FYEKMQ (reference sequence). Trimming took off 5 bases at V and 3 bases at J, with 10 bases between the two ends. This clonotype was seen only a few times. Its antigen is as yet unknown. The rearrangement links TRBV13 to TRBJ2-2; no reliable D call. The receptor was derived from a man between 18 and 35 years old who received the YFV17D yellow fever vaccine. The sample here was CD8+ T cells sorted from PBMCs, taken 15 days after the yellow fever booster vaccination. In DNA form, the CDR3 reads TGTGCCAGCAGCGCCATCCTGCACACCGGGGAGCTGTTTTTT. This gives the protein CASSAILHTGELFF. Full variable domain (outside the CDR3, taken from reference TRBV13 and TRBJ2-2): AAGVIQSPRHLIKEKRETATLKCYPIPRHDTVYWYQQGPGQDPQFLISFYEKMQSDKGSIPDRFSAQQFSDYHSELNMSSLELGDSALYFCASSAILHTGELFFGEGSRLTVL.